Shown below are 27 T cell receptor beta chains from a single sample sequenced in a study of T cells in Graves' hyperthyroidism and ophthalmopathy. RNA transcripts gave rise to amplified TCR beta CDR3 regions. Primed by the HTBI set, a first-round RT-PCR was run on the TCR CDR3. TCRdb recomputed calls from the multiplex PCR reads with MiXCR, one row per CDR3 protein. The sample lists fewer than 750,000 distinct CDR3 sequences, 14% to 15% occurring once. Sequencing was done on a sample of blood. The origin of the receptors is a woman in her forties with Graves' ophthalmopathy.

This chain uses TRBV11-2 with TRBJ2-7, with 11 bases lining up with TRBD2. Per the germline V gene, CDR1 is SGHAT and CDR2 is FQNNGV. The CDR3 totals 15 residues. The J segment lost 5 bases and the V segment lost 4 bases, leaving 7 bases of the junction unmatched. The DNA of the CDR3 is TGTGCCAGCAGCTCCGATAGCGGGAGGGCCGACGAGCAGTACTTC. Its translation is CASSSDSGRADEQYF.

This clonotype was detected many times. The chain links TRBV5-1 to TRBJ2-2; TRBD1 matches at 7 bases. There are 16 residues in the CDR3. V lost 4 bases, J lost 3 bases, and 9 bases stayed unmatched. Germline lookup yields CDR1 SGHRS and CDR2 YFSETQ. The CDR3 here is CASSRDRAQDTGELFF. CDR3 in DNA: TGCGCCAGCAGCCGAGACAGGGCTCAGGACACCGGGGAGCTGTTTTTT.

This clonotype has at least ten counts. The gene calls are TRBV7-2 and TRBJ2-7, with D unresolved. The CDR3 contains 14 residues. Trimming left V 5 bases short and J 1 base short, with 12 bases between. CDR1 SGHTA and CDR2 FQGNSA come from the germline V gene. In DNA form, the CDR3 reads TGTGCCAGCAGCGTTGGACCCACGTCCTACGAGCAGTACTTC. Its protein product is CASSVGPTSYEQYF. Drawing the rest from reference TRBV7-2 and TRBJ2-7, the complete variable domain is GAGVSQSPSNKVTEKGKDVELRCDPISGHTALYWYRQSLGQGLEFLIYFQGNSAPDKSGLPSDRFSAERTGGSVSTLTIQRTQQEDSAVYLCASSVGPTSYEQYFGPGTRLTVT.

The V gene is TRBV11-1, the J gene TRBJ2-7; D is unclear. The V gene's germline CDR1 is SGHAT and CDR2 FQDESV (reference sequence). The V end was cut by 3 bases, the J end by 2 bases, with 8 bases between. CDR3 length equals 13 residues. The CDR3 DNA reads TGTGCCAGCAGCTTTGGGCCGCCCTACGAGCAGTACTTC. Translating gives CASSFGPPYEQYF.

This chain uses TRBV5-1 with TRBJ1-6; D is undetermined. Germline lookup yields CDR1 SGHRS and CDR2 YFSETQ. The CDR3 spans 14 residues. Trimming stripped 1 base from V and 4 bases from J, with 6 bases between. CDR3 in DNA: TGCGCCAGCAGCTTGCAACAGTATAATTCACCCCTCCACTTT. This translates into CASSLQQYNSPLHF.

This clonotype was picked up many times. The rearrangement joins TRBV28 to TRBJ1-2; no clear D gene. V was clipped by 3 bases and J by 5 bases, with 7 bases between them. Germline V lookup: CDR1 MDHEN, CDR2 SYDVKM. This CDR3 is 12 amino acids long. CDR3 residues: CASSLLTYGYTF. The CDR3 DNA is TGTGCCAGCAGTTTGTTGACGTATGGCTACACCTTC.

This clonotype was recorded at least ten times. The V gene is TRBV6-2 or TRBV6-3, the J gene TRBJ2-7; D gene unclear. There are 14 residues in the CDR3. The germline gives CDR1 MNHEY, CDR2 SVGEGT. V was trimmed by 4 bases and J by 1 base, leaving 11 bases between them. The CDR3 sequence is CASSSSYDSYEQYF. The CDR3 DNA reads TGTGCCAGCAGTTCCTCCTACGATTCCTACGAGCAGTACTTC.

This clonotype was counted many times. The CDR3 loop is CAGHRAGQYF. As DNA, the CDR3 is TGTGCCGGACACCGGGCGGGGCAGTACTTC. The V call is TRBV27, the J call TRBJ2-7, with D tentatively TRBD1 or TRBD2 (5 bases each). This CDR3 region has 10 residues. V lost 11 bases and J 9 bases, leaving 14 bases between the germline ends. Germline loops: CDR1 MNHEY, CDR2 SMNVEV (reference sequence).

At least ten counts were recorded for this clonotype. This chain uses TRBV2 with TRBJ2-2; D not resolved. Germline CDR1 SNHLY, CDR2 FYNNEI. V was clipped by 6 bases and J by 6 bases, with 23 bases between them. The CDR3 is 17 residues long. The CDR3 DNA is TGTGCCAGCAGGGAATCCAGCCCTAAATCCTTATCCGGGGAGCTGTTTTTT. Encoded protein: CASRESSPKSLSGELFF.

The table lists this clonotype with many counts. This chain joins TRBV7-2 and TRBJ1-1, with D tentatively TRBD1 (5 bases). V shed 4 bases and J shed 5 bases, with 14 bases lying between them. There are 14 residues in the CDR3. Looked up from germline, CDR1 is SGHTA and CDR2 is FQGNSA. The CDR3 sequence is CASSWKGRDTEAFF. CDR3 DNA: TGTGCCAGCAGCTGGAAGGGCAGGGATACTGAAGCTTTCTTT.

This chain joins TRBV20-1 and TRBJ2-7, with 7 positions matching TRBD2. V shed 3 bases and J 5 bases; nucleotides not matched to a gene: 10. The germline V gene has CDR1 DFQATT and CDR2 SNEGSKA (reference sequence). The CDR3 is 14 residues long. The CDR3 loop reads CSARGGGSGHEQYF. The CDR3, as DNA: TGCAGTGCTAGGGGGGGGGGTAGCGGCCACGAGCAGTACTTC.

There are many counts of this clonotype. One base away lies a much larger clone, so this may be a sequencing read error. The chain recombines TRBV6-1 with TRBJ1-3; D not resolved. The CDR3 extends over 14 amino acids. Germline lookup yields CDR1 MNHNS and CDR2 SASEGT. DNA of the CDR3: TGTGCCAGCAGTATCCTACCCTCTGGAAACACCATGTATTTT. Translating gives CASSILPSGNTMYF.

This clonotype showed up many times. This chain joins TRBV24-1 and TRBJ2-7; 7 bases line up with TRBD1. J was trimmed by 3 bases and V by 3 bases; bases with no gene match: 1. The CDR3 is 13 residues long. Germline V CDR1 and CDR2: KGHDR, SFDVKD. In DNA, the CDR3 is TGTGCCACCAGTGATGCAGGGGGCTACGAGCAGTACTTC. It yields the protein CATSDAGGYEQYF.

To note about this clonotype: A clone one base away is much larger, so this may be a read error. The chain combines TRBV11-3 with TRBJ2-7; TRBD1 or TRBD2 may be the D gene (5 bases each). The CDR3 contains 13 residues. Looked up from germline, CDR1 is SGHNT and CDR2 is YENEEA. Trimming left V 2 bases short and J 5 bases short, with 10 bases between. CDR3 DNA: TGTGCCAGCAGCTTAATGCCGGGGCACGAGCAGTACTTC. Translation: CASSLMPGHEQYF.

The sample holds many counts of this clonotype. CDR3 residues: CASSLVFQGIYNEQFF. CDR3 DNA: TGTGCCAGCAGTTTAGTCTTTCAAGGGATATACAATGAGCAGTTCTTC. This chain connects TRBV28 to TRBJ2-1; D is unresolved. Looked up from germline, CDR1 is MDHEN and CDR2 is SYDVKM. The CDR3 sequence is 16 residues long. Trimming took 2 bases from V and 4 from J, leaving 15 bases between them.

The chain joins TRBV29-1 to TRBJ1-2; D not resolved. The germline V gene encodes CDR1 SQVTM and CDR2 ANQGSEA. The V end was cut by 5 bases, the J end by 7 bases, with 20 bases between. This CDR3 is built from 14 residues. CDR3 sequence: CSVPRGGRIGGYTF. The CDR3 DNA reads as TGCAGCGTTCCGCGTGGTGGTAGGATTGGTGGCTACACCTTC.

This clonotype has at least ten counts. The genes are TRBV7-2 and TRBJ1-1; D uncertain. In germline, CDR1 is SGHTA, CDR2 FQGNSA. V lost 1 base, J lost 7 bases, and 10 bases lay in between. The CDR3 length is 13 residues. CDR3 loop: CASSLGRGDEAFF. As DNA, the CDR3 is TGTGCCAGCAGCTTAGGGAGAGGTGATGAAGCTTTCTTT. Together with reference TRBV7-2 and TRBJ1-1, the CDR3 gives the full variable domain: GAGVSQSPSNKVTEKGKDVELRCDPISGHTALYWYRQSLGQGLEFLIYFQGNSAPDKSGLPSDRFSAERTGGSVSTLTIQRTQQEDSAVYLCASSLGRGDEAFFGQGTRLTVV.

This clonotype was recorded many times. CDR3 sequence: CSVQVSSYEQYF. The CDR3, as DNA: TGCAGCGTACAGGTTAGCTCCTACGAGCAGTACTTC. The chain employs TRBV29-1 and TRBJ2-7, with D tentatively TRBD1 (5 bases). The germline V and J ends were trimmed by 6 bases and 0 bases, with 9 bases remaining between them. Germline CDR1 reads SQVTM; CDR2 reads ANQGSEA. The CDR3 runs 12 residues.

To note about this clonotype: The junction departs from the called germline gene at one end, perhaps through a read error. V gene TRBV6-4 combines with J gene TRBJ2-5; TRBD1 is a possible D gene (5 bases). The germline V gene has CDR1 MRHNA and CDR2 SNTAGT. This CDR3 region has 14 residues. CDR3 region: CASSYSRDQETQYF. CDR3 DNA: TGTGCCAGCAGTTACTCCAGGGATCAAGAGACCCAGTACTTC.

This clonotype was counted ten times or more. The chain uses TRBV15 and TRBJ1-2; D gene ambiguous. V dropped 1 base and J dropped 8 bases, with 11 bases sitting between them. CDR3 length: 13 residues. CDR1 is LNHNV, CDR2 YYDKDF, per germline (reference sequence). The CDR3 nucleotides read TGTGCCACCAGCAGAGCCGACGCAGTCGGCTACACCTTC. Its protein product is CATSRADAVGYTF.

This clonotype occurred many times. This chain uses TRBV27 with TRBJ1-1; a weak D match, TRBD1 (6 bases). Trimming shortened V by 4 bases and J by 1 base, and 13 bases separated the two germline ends. The length of the CDR3 is 15 residues. Germline values: CDR1 MNHEY, CDR2 SMNVEV (reference sequence). Written as DNA, the CDR3 is TGTGCCAGCAGTTCCCTCAGGGGACGGAACACTGAAGCTTTCTTT. Translation gives CASSSLRGRNTEAFF.

V is TRBV4-2 and J is TRBJ2-3, with D maybe TRBD2 (6 bases). The V end lost 4 bases, the J end lost 8 bases, and 19 bases lay between the germline ends. The germline gives CDR1 LGHNA, CDR2 YNFKEQ. The CDR3 totals 15 residues. Here the CDR3 DNA reads TGTGCCAGCAGCCGGCGTGCTACCCCGCGGGGTACGCAGTATTTT. It is translated as CASSRRATPRGTQYF.

This clonotype has ten or more counts. The V gene is TRBV2, the J gene TRBJ1-5; D perhaps matches TRBD1 (5 bases). The CDR3 loop spans 15 amino acids. Trimming took 6 bases from V and 0 from J, leaving 12 bases between them. Germline CDR1 reads SNHLY; CDR2 reads FYNNEI. In DNA, the CDR3 is TGTGCCAGCAGCCTGACAGCGGATAGCAATCAGCCCCAGCATTTT. As protein: CASSLTADSNQPQHF. Looking up the rest from reference TRBV2 and TRBJ1-5 gives the full variable domain: EPEVTQTPSHQVTQMGQEVILRCVPISNHLYFYWYRQILGQKVEFLVSFYNNEISEKSEIFDDQFSVERPDGSNFTLKIRSTKLEDSAMYFCASSLTADSNQPQHFGDGTRLSIL.

This clonotype was detected ten times or more. J is TRBJ2-7 and V is TRBV4-1; TRBD1 agrees at 9 bases. The junction had 10 bases not matched to a gene; V was cut back by 0 bases and J by 4 bases. The CDR3 is 17 residues long. Germline assignment: CDR1 MGHRA and CDR2 YSYEKL. The CDR3 sequence: CASSQDPGQGLPYEQYF. The CDR3 DNA sequence: TGCGCCAGCAGCCAAGATCCGGGACAGGGACTACCTTACGAGCAGTACTTC.

This clonotype was observed many times. CDR3 DNA: TGTGCCAGCGGCAGGGATTTTGGGTACACCTTC. Protein: CASGRDFGYTF. The rearrangement links TRBV27 to TRBJ1-2; TRBD1 is a possible D gene (5 bases). Between the trimmed V and J ends, which lost 8 bases and 11 bases, there was a span of 15 bases. The CDR3 totals 11 residues. Per germline, CDR1 MNHEY and CDR2 SMNVEV (reference sequence).

In its sample, this clonotype was seen many times. The chain employs TRBV6-5 and TRBJ2-7; 9 nucleotides line up with TRBD2. Per the germline V gene, CDR1 is MNHEY and CDR2 is SVGAGI. This CDR3 comprises 13 residues. After removal of 8 bases from V and 3 bases from J, the junction contained 5 bases not matched to a gene. The CDR3: CASRLAEDYEQYF. CDR3 nucleotide sequence: TGTGCCAGCCGACTAGCGGAAGACTACGAGCAGTACTTC.

This clonotype was seen repeatedly, ten times or more. This chain connects TRBV12-3 or TRBV12-4 to TRBJ2-5, with TRBD1 identical over 7 bases. CDR3 length: 14 residues. V dropped 5 bases and J dropped 5; count of bases not matched to a gene: 8. In nucleotides, the CDR3 is TGTGCCAGCAGTCTATTTTTGACAGGGGAGACCCAGTACTTC. Encoded protein: CASSLFLTGETQYF.